This T cell receptor (beta chain) came from a study of blood T cell repertoires in COVID-19. Study background: The cDNA or gDNA used as material had been derived from T cells, B-cell-depleted T cells, or PBMCs.

Germline CDR1 and CDR2: SQVTM and ANQGSEA. J was trimmed by 5 bases and V by 7 bases; bases with no gene match: 8. This CDR3 is built from 13 residues. Assay used: immunoSEQ multiplex PCR; TCRdb lists only in-frame clones, some missing. This table holds 270,000 or so clones, 86% found once. Specimen: peripheral blood. This receptor was taken from a woman younger than 45 with COVID-19, enrolled during active disease. This chain connects TRBV29-1 to TRBJ2-5; 9 nucleotides agree with TRBD1. The CDR3 is CSAEQGAGETQYF. CDR3 nucleotide sequence: TGCAGCGCAGAACAGGGGGCGGGCGAGACCCAGTACTTC.